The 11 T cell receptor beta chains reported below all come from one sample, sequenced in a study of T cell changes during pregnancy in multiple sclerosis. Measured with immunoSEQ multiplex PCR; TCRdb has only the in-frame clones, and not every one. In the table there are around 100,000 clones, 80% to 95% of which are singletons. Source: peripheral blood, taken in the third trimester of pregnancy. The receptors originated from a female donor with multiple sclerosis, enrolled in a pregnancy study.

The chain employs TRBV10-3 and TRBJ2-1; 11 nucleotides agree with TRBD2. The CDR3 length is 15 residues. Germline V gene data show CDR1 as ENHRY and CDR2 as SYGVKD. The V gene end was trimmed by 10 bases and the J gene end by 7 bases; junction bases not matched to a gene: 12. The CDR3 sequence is CATARSSGGVNEQFF. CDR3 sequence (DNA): TGTGCCACCGCCCGAAGTAGCGGGGGGGTAAATGAGCAGTTCTTC.

In nucleotides, the CDR3 is TGTGCCAGCAGCTCGGCTTGGAGCCTATCAGGGGGAGATACGCAGTATTTT. Its translation: CASSSAWSLSGGDTQYF. The chain combines TRBV7-6 with TRBJ2-3; 7 bases are a match to TRBD1. V was clipped by 4 bases and J by 5 bases; unmatched bases: 15. Germline CDR1 and CDR2: SGHVS and FNYEAQ. This CDR3 is built from 17 residues. Supplemented by reference TRBV7-6 and TRBJ2-3, the full variable domain reads GAGVSQSPRYKVTKRGQDVALRCDPISGHVSLYWYRQALGQGPEFLTYFNYEAQQDKSGLPNDRFSAERPEGSISTLTIQRTEQRDSAMYRCASSSAWSLSGGDTQYFGPGTRLTVL.

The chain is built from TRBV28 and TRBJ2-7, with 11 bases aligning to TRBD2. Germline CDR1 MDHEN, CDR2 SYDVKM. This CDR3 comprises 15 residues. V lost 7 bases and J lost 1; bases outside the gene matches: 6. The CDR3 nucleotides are TGTGCCAGCAATACCGGGACTAGCGGTTCCTACGAGCAGTACTTC. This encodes CASNTGTSGSYEQYF.

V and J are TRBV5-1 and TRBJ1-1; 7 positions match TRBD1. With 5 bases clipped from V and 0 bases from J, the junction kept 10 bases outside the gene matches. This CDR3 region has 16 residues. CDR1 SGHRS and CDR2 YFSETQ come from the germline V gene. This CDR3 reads CASRGDRVVVNTEAFF. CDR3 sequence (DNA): TGCGCCAGCAGGGGCGACAGGGTCGTTGTGAACACTGAAGCTTTCTTT. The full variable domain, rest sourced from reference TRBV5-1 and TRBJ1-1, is KAGVTQTPRYLIKTRGQQVTLSCSPISGHRSVSWYQQTPGQGLQFLFEYFSETQRNKGNFPGRFSGRQFSNSRSEMNVSTLELGDSALYLCASRGDRVVVNTEAFFGQGTRLTVV.

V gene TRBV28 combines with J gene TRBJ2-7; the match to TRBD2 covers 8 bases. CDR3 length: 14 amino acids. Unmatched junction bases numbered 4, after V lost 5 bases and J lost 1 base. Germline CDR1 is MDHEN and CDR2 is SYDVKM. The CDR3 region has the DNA TGTGCCAGCAGTGTGGTAGCGGGGTCCTACGAGCAGTACTTC. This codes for CASSVVAGSYEQYF.

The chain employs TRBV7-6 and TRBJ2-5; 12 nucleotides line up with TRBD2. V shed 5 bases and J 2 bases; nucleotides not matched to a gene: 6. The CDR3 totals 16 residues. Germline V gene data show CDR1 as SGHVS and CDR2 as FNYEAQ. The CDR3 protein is CASSPTTSGGQETQYF. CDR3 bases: TGTGCCAGCAGCCCAACGACTAGCGGGGGTCAAGAGACCCAGTACTTC. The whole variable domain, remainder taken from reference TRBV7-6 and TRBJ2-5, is GAGVSQSPRYKVTKRGQDVALRCDPISGHVSLYWYRQALGQGPEFLTYFNYEAQQDKSGLPNDRFSAERPEGSISTLTIQRTEQRDSAMYRCASSPTTSGGQETQYFGPGTRLLVL.

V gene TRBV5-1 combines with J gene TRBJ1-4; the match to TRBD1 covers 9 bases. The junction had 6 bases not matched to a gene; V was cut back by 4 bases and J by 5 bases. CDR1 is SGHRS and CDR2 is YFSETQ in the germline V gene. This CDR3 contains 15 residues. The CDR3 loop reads CASSPGQGQNEKLFF. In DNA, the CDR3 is TGCGCCAGCAGCCCTGGACAGGGGCAAAATGAAAAACTGTTTTTT.

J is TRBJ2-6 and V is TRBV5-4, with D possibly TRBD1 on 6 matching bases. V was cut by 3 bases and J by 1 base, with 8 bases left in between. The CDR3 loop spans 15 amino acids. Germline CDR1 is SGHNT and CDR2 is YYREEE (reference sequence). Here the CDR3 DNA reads TGTGCCAGCAGCTCCAGGGGTTCTGGGGCCAACGTCCTGACTTTC. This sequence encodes CASSSRGSGANVLTF.

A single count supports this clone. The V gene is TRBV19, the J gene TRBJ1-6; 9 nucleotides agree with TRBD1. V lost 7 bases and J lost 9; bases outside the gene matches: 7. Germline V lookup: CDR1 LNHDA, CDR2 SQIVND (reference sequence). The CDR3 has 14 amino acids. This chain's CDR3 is CASKGGQGFSPLHF. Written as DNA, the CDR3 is TGTGCCAGTAAGGGCGGACAGGGGTTTTCACCCCTCCACTTT.

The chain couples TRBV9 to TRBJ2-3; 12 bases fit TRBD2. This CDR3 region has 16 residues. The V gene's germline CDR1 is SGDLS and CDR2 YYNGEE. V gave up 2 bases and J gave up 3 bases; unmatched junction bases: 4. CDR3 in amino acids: CASSVSTSGSTDTQYF. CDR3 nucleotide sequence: TGTGCCAGCAGCGTCTCGACTAGCGGGAGTACAGATACGCAGTATTTT.

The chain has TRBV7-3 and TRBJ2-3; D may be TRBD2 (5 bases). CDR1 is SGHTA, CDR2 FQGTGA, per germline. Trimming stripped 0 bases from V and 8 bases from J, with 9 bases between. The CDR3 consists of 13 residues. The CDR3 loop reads CASSLTSAGTQYF. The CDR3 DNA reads TGTGCCAGCAGCTTAACGTCGGCGGGTACGCAGTATTTT.